This passage covers 18 T cell receptor beta chains from one sample sequenced in a study of cytomegalovirus exposure and HLA in healthy donors. The PCR had 60 Vbeta and 13 Jbeta primers. Assay: immunoSEQ multiplex PCR; the TCRdb copy retains only in-frame clones and omits some. This sample yields 80,000 to 95,000 clones, of which roughly 77% are seen a single time; roughly 14% belongs to the top ten. Sequencing was performed on PBMCs. These receptors were collected from a woman in her thirties or forties in good health and CMV-seropositive.

The chain couples TRBV4-3 to TRBJ2-3; the D gene is possibly TRBD2 (6 bases). The V gene's germline CDR1 is LGHNA and CDR2 YSLEER. Trimming removed 0 bases from V and 2 bases from J, with 9 bases in between. The CDR3 covers 15 residues. The CDR3 region has the DNA TGCGCCAGCAGCCAAGAAGCGGGCTACACAGATACGCAGTATTTT. Protein product: CASSQEAGYTDTQYF.

DNA for the CDR3: TGCAGCGTTGGAGGTACAGGGTTAGCTGGGGCCAACGTCCTGACTTTC. Its protein product is CSVGGTGLAGANVLTF. This sequence joins TRBV29-1 and TRBJ2-6, with D perhaps TRBD1 (6 bases). V lost 4 bases and J lost 2, with 15 bases in between. The germline CDR1 and CDR2 sequences are SQVTM and ANQGSEA. The CDR3 extends over 16 amino acids.

The chain has TRBV5-1 and TRBJ1-6; the match to TRBD1 covers 7 bases. Germline CDR1 reads SGHRS; CDR2 reads YFSETQ. This CDR3 has 13 amino acids. After removal of 9 bases from V and 7 bases from J, the junction contained 7 bases not matched to a gene. The CDR3 is CATTTGPNSPLHF. CDR3 bases: TGCGCCACCACGACAGGGCCCAATTCACCCCTCCACTTT.

The J gene is TRBJ2-2, the V gene TRBV11-2; maybe TRBD2 (6 bases). V was trimmed by 10 bases and J by 4 bases, leaving 13 bases between them. Germline V gives CDR1 SGHAT, CDR2 FQNNGV. The CDR3 consists of 13 residues. CDR3 sequence reads: CATISGATGELFF. The CDR3 DNA sequence: TGTGCCACCATTAGCGGTGCCACCGGGGAGCTGTTTTTT.

V is TRBV5-5 and J is TRBJ1-1, with 7 bases identical to TRBD1. The J segment lost 7 bases and the V segment lost 4 bases, leaving 7 bases of the junction unmatched. Germline assignment: CDR1 SGHKS and CDR2 YYEKEE (reference sequence). The CDR3 runs to 13 residues. CDR3 sequence (DNA): TGTGCCAGCAGCATCGGGACAGCAATTGAAGCTTTCTTT. Residues: CASSIGTAIEAFF.

V and J are TRBV7-3 and TRBJ1-2, with 8 bases lining up with TRBD1. This CDR3 is built from 15 residues. The germline V gene encodes CDR1 SGHTA and CDR2 FQGTGA. Unmatched junction bases numbered 10, after V lost 6 bases and J lost 4 bases. CDR3 in amino acids: CASSFTGGEGYGYTF. CDR3 nucleotides: TGTGCCAGCAGTTTTACAGGGGGGGAGGGCTATGGCTACACCTTC.

This clone was seen only a few times. V is TRBV5-6 and J is TRBJ2-6, with D unclear. The V gene lost 2 bases and the J gene lost 0 bases, with 9 bases spanning the gap. The CDR3 is 16 amino acids. Germline lookup yields CDR1 SGHDT and CDR2 YYEEEE. CDR3 sequence reads: CASSFSLSSGANVLTF. CDR3 sequence (DNA): TGTGCCAGCAGCTTTTCGTTGAGCTCTGGGGCCAACGTCCTGACTTTC.

The gene calls are TRBV5-1 and TRBJ1-2; 7 nucleotides line up with TRBD1. Germline values: CDR1 SGHRS, CDR2 YFSETQ. The CDR3 sequence is 14 residues long. After removal of 4 bases from V and 6 bases from J, the junction contained 9 bases not matched to a gene. The CDR3 nucleotides read TGCGCCAGCAGCCCAGACAGGGTACGGAATGGCTACACCTTC. Translating it yields CASSPDRVRNGYTF.

Only one count was recorded for this clone. V is TRBV4-2 and J is TRBJ2-1; 10 nucleotides match TRBD2. The trim removed 3 bases at V and 6 bases at J, leaving 14 bases unmatched. Germline V lookup: CDR1 LGHNA, CDR2 YNFKEQ. CDR3 size: 18 residues. CDR3 in amino acids: CASSHPMPSGGALNEQFF. The DNA for the CDR3 is TGTGCCAGCAGCCACCCCATGCCCAGCGGGGGGGCCCTCAATGAGCAGTTCTTC.

The chain couples TRBV2 to TRBJ1-2, with 10 positions matching TRBD1. The trim removed 6 bases at V and 5 bases at J, leaving 6 bases unmatched. The germline V gene has CDR1 SNHLY and CDR2 FYNNEI. This CDR3 region has 14 residues. CDR3 DNA: TGTGCCAGCAGACCCGACAGGGGGCTGTATGGCTACACCTTC. Translating gives CASRPDRGLYGYTF.

CDR3 residues: CASSSSGLLYEQYF. DNA of the CDR3: TGTGCCAGCAGCAGTTCGGGACTCCTGTACGAGCAGTACTTC. This chain links TRBV7-9 with TRBJ2-7; possible D gene TRBD2, 6 bases. CDR3 length equals 14 residues. Germline assignment: CDR1 SEHNR and CDR2 FQNEAQ (reference sequence). V was cut by 5 bases and J by 4 bases, with 15 bases left in between.

The rearrangement joins TRBV27 to TRBJ2-5; D gene ambiguous. V lost 7 bases and J lost 5, with 8 bases in between. Germline CDR1 and CDR2: MNHEY and SMNVEV (reference sequence). This CDR3 contains 11 residues. CDR3 DNA sequence: TGTGCCAGCATGTTAGCTGAGACCCAGTACTTC. It is translated as CASMLAETQYF.

The CDR3 loop is CASSERLGGGTDTQYF. The CDR3 DNA reads as TGTGCCAGCAGTGAAAGGTTGGGCGGGGGCACAGATACGCAGTATTTT. This sequence joins TRBV2 and TRBJ2-3, with TRBD2 as a possible D gene (6 bases). Trimming removed 2 bases at V and 1 base at J, with 13 bases between. The CDR3 runs to 16 residues. The germline V gene encodes CDR1 SNHLY and CDR2 FYNNEI. Complete variable domain (other parts from reference TRBV2 and TRBJ2-3): EPEVTQTPSHQVTQMGQEVILRCVPISNHLYFYWYRQILGQKVEFLVSFYNNEISEKSEIFDDQFSVERPDGSNFTLKIRSTKLEDSAMYFCASSERLGGGTDTQYFGPGTRLTVL.

The genes are TRBV29-1 and TRBJ2-5; 7 bases agree with TRBD1. Trimming removed 7 bases from V and 1 base from J; junction bases left unmatched: 3. The CDR3 is 12 residues long. The germline gives CDR1 SQVTM, CDR2 ANQGSEA. The CDR3 reads CSAGQFQETQYF. In nucleotides, the CDR3 is TGCAGCGCGGGACAGTTCCAAGAGACCCAGTACTTC.

J is TRBJ2-3 and V is TRBV5-1, with D hard to call. Trimming shortened V by 0 bases and J by 1 base, and 9 bases separated the two germline ends. The germline CDR1 and CDR2 sequences are SGHRS and YFSETQ. The CDR3 has 15 amino acids. The CDR3 nucleotides read TGCGCCAGCAGCTTGGTCGGCAGGCGCACAGATACGCAGTATTTT. Translated, it gives CASSLVGRRTDTQYF. Combining the CDR3 with reference TRBV5-1 and TRBJ2-3 gives the whole variable domain KAGVTQTPRYLIKTRGQQVTLSCSPISGHRSVSWYQQTPGQGLQFLFEYFSETQRNKGNFPGRFSGRQFSNSRSEMNVSTLELGDSALYLCASSLVGRRTDTQYFGPGTRLTVL.

The chain uses TRBV28 and TRBJ2-5, with unresolved D. The DNA matches TRBJ2-7 better at its end, which makes the J call doubtful. The CDR3 has 10 residues. Germline V lookup: CDR1 MDHEN, CDR2 SYDVKM. CDR3 sequence: CASRLHEQYF. DNA of the CDR3: TGTGCCAGCAGATTACACGAGCAGTACTTC.

The rearrangement joins TRBV9 to TRBJ1-2; TRBD1 is a possible D gene (6 bases). The CDR3 covers 14 residues. V gave up 3 bases and J gave up 4 bases, with 13 bases separating them. CDR1 and CDR2 from the germline V gene are SGDLS and YYNGEE. For the CDR3, the DNA is TGTGCCAGCAGCGCCCCGGGACACCCCTATGGCTACACCTTC. Protein product: CASSAPGHPYGYTF.

This clone has more than one count but fewer than ten. The chain has TRBV16 and TRBJ1-5; TRBD1 might be the D (5 bases). The CDR3 length is 15 residues. Germline V lookup: CDR1 KGHSY, CDR2 FQNENV. V lost 3 bases to trimming and J lost 0 bases, with 9 bases between them. In DNA, the CDR3 is TGTGCCAGCAGCCAGTGGGGCGGTAGCAATCAGCCCCAGCATTTT. Its protein product is CASSQWGGSNQPQHF.